This T cell receptor (beta chain) is from a study of vaccination and CD4 T cells after COVID-19. Overall study: Stimulation of cells relied on overlapping spike peptides derived from SARS-CoV-2, HCoV-NL63, HCoV-OC43 and HCoV-229E. Study observations and caveats: This study had few convalescent patients and no early post-infection samples.

As regards this clonotype: Its matching antigen is unknown.

With the Oncomine TCR Beta short-read assay, DNA from cultured CD4+ T cells was sequenced. TCRdb analysed the PCR reads with MiXCR anew, one entry per CDR3 protein. Of approximately 8,000 distinct CDR3 sequences listed, approximately 37% are singletons. Regarding treatment: approximately nine-day PBMC culture with coronavirus spike peptide pools or control peptides (ViraFEST assay). Prior to the COVID-19 pandemic (2011-2018), the unexposed donor's CD4+ T cells were collected. Trimming cost V 4 bases and J 5 bases; bases outside gene matches: 5. Germline loops: CDR1 SGHTA, CDR2 FQGTGA. CDR3 size: 16 residues.

The TCR originated in a human donor in good health. The V and J genes are TRBV7-3 and TRBJ2-2; 12 bases are a match to TRBD2. The sample consisted of CD4+ T cells from blood, cultured in vitro. In DNA, the CDR3 is TGTGCCAGCAGCTACTCTAGCGGGGGGGCTACCGGGGAGCTGTTTTTT. Encoded protein: CASSYSSGGATGELFF.